A selection of T cell receptor beta chains follows, all from one sample in a study of CXCR3-negative and CXCR3-positive naive CD8 T cells. TCRdb re-called the 5' RACE reads; one entry per CDR3 protein, DNA not given. The ten most abundant clones cover over 2% of a sample with 6,500 to 9,500 distinct CDR3 sequences. Input material: naive CXCR3- CD8+ T cells from blood. These receptors were obtained from a human donor in good health. Some clones in this sample may be carry-over from other donors' samples. Each CDR3 is given with its conserved first and last residue. Size values are once, few and many counts, or a class for expanded clones, and some rows have none.

>medium-sized|TRBJ2-1|TRBV4-3
CASSQAGGLSSYNEQFF
>NA|TRBJ2-1|TRBV11-3
CASSLGSPEQFF
>medium-sized|TRBJ1-2|TRBV6-5
CASRPTGAPNYGYTF
>medium-sized|TRBJ2-3|TRBV6-5
CASSPRGQLVTDTQYF
>NA|TRBJ2-7|TRBV7-9
CASRHDRDEQYF
>NA|TRBJ1-1|TRBV6-1
CASSEPAGGDTEAFF
>medium-sized|TRBJ1-1|TRBV18
CASSPPGDGTEAFF
>medium-sized|TRBJ1-1|TRBV29-1
CSVEYGDLNEAFF
>medium-sized|TRBJ2-7|TRBV20-1
CSARDRGRANIYEQYF
>medium-sized|TRBJ2-4|TRBV7-9
CASSSWDREENIQYF
>medium-sized|TRBJ2-1|TRBV12-3/TRBV12-4
CASTFTGTSGRGEQFF
>NA|TRBJ2-3|TRBV10-1
CASSDMGTDTQYF
>medium-sized|TRBJ1-3|TRBV20-1
CSARDPVSSGNTIYF
>medium-sized|TRBJ2-2|TRBV29-1
CSVKGLAGDTGELFF
>NA|TRBJ1-6|TRBV15
CATSADGAPTNSPLHF
>NA|TRBJ1-2|TRBV4-1
CASSQEMLRDGYTF
>medium-sized|TRBJ2-2|TRBV29-1
CSVENTGELFF
>medium-sized|TRBJ2-1|TRBV3-1
CASRQGGAEQFF
>NA|TRBJ1-1|TRBV29-1
CSVESVNTEAFF
>NA|TRBJ1-2|TRBV7-3
CASSSRGQTDLGYTF
>NA|TRBJ2-1|TRBV29-1
CSVEGTSESSYNEQFF
>NA|TRBJ2-1|TRBV29-1
CSARTGGYYNEQFF
>NA|TRBJ2-3|TRBV27
CASSLLREAQILQYF
>NA|TRBJ1-1|TRBV4-2
CASSHREGVNTEAFF
>NA|TRBJ2-5|TRBV6-1
CASSIGQGQETQYF
>medium-sized|TRBJ2-5|TRBV29-1
CSVEERGLGETQYF
>medium-sized|TRBJ2-3|TRBV19
CASSIRYTDTQYF
>NA|TRBJ2-7|TRBV20-1
CSAGTEIYEQYF
>NA|TRBJ1-1|TRBV28
CASSALNTEAFF
>NA|TRBJ2-1|TRBV29-1
CSVEPGTQINNEQFF
>NA|TRBJ1-1|TRBV29-1
CSARPGTGGHTEAFF
>NA|TRBJ2-6|TRBV29-1
CSVIVTGDSLGANVLTF
>NA|TRBJ2-3|TRBV7-2
CASSLEAGSGDTQYF
>NA|TRBJ2-1|TRBV29-1
CSVEDFRTSSYNEQFF
>medium-sized|TRBJ2-1|TRBV27
CASSMWTSGSKNEQFF
>NA|TRBJ1-1|TRBV29-1
CSVEDLDSPNTEAFF
>NA|TRBJ1-2|TRBV5-1
CASSLGIYGYTF
>NA|TRBJ2-7|TRBV15
CATSASMGAGGYEQYF
>medium-sized|TRBJ2-7|TRBV6-5
CASSYEGRPHEQYF
>medium-sized|TRBJ1-1|TRBV5-1
CASSSGQNTEAFF
>NA|TRBJ2-1|TRBV5-1
CASSLSASYEQYF
>NA|TRBJ2-1|TRBV5-4
CASSLAGETYNEQFF
>medium-sized|TRBJ1-1|TRBV28
CASSLGTNTEAFF
>medium-sized|TRBJ2-5|TRBV29-1
CSVEEGTSGIYQETQYF
>NA|TRBJ2-2|TRBV12-3/TRBV12-4
CASSSPGLAGSTGELFF
>medium-sized|TRBJ1-1|TRBV5-4
CASIPEGVNTEAFF
>NA|TRBJ2-1|TRBV27
CASSLTTPHIYNEQFF
>medium-sized|TRBJ2-1|TRBV23-1
CASSQQGLIFSYNEQFF
>medium-sized|TRBJ1-2|TRBV29-1
CSVVRQQSPYGGYTF
>NA|TRBJ2-1|TRBV29-1
CSVYWTSVYNEQFF
>NA|TRBJ1-1|TRBV29-1
CSGVRESPEAFF
>NA|TRBJ2-1|TRBV27
CASSHLPGQGSEQFF
>medium-sized|TRBJ2-3|TRBV6-5
CASSYSIMMAVTDTQYF
>NA|TRBJ2-7|TRBV29-1
CSVALPASYEQYF